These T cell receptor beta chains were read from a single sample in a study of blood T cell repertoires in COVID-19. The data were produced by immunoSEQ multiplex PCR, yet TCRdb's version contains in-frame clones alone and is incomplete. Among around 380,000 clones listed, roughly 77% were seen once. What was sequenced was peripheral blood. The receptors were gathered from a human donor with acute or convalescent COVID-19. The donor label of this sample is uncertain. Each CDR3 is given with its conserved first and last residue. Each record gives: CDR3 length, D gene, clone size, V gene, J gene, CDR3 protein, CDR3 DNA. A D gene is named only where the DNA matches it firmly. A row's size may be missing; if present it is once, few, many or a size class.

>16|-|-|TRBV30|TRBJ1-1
CAWRHRGGRLNTEAFF
TGTGCCTGGAGACACCGGGGAGGCCGTTTGAACACTGAAGCTTTCTTT
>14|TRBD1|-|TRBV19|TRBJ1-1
CATIRQGGNTEAFF
TGTGCCACCATACGACAGGGGGGAAACACTGAAGCTTTCTTT
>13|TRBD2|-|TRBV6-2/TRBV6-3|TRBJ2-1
CASSRLAGHEQFF
TGTGCCAGCAGTCGATTAGCGGGACATGAGCAGTTCTTC
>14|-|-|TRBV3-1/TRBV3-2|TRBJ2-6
CASSLSSGANVLTF
TGTGCCAGCAGCCTCAGCTCTGGGGCCAACGTCCTGACTTTC
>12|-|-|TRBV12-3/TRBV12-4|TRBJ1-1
CASSTTWAEAFF
TGTGCCAGCAGTACGACGTGGGCCGAAGCTTTCTTT
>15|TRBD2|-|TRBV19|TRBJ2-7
CASSTSGARSYEQYF
TGTGCCAGTAGTACTAGCGGGGCACGATCCTACGAGCAGTACTTC
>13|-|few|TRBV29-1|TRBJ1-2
CSVGGTSNYGYTF
TGCAGCGTCGGAGGCACCTCTAACTATGGCTACACCTTC
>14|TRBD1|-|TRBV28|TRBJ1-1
CASFHGDRAFEAFF
TGTGCCTCCTTTCACGGGGACAGGGCGTTTGAAGCTTTCTTT
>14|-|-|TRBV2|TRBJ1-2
CASRNGPGIGGYTF
TGTGCCAGCAGGAACGGCCCAGGGATAGGAGGCTACACCTTC
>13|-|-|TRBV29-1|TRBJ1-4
CSVELDSNEKLFF
TGCAGCGTTGAACTCGACAGTAATGAAAAACTGTTTTTT
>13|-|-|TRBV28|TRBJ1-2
CASTLQGYYGYTF
TGTGCCAGCACCCTACAGGGTTACTATGGCTACACCTTC
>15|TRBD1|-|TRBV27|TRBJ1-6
CASSDGQGSNSPLHF
TGTGCCAGCAGCGATGGACAGGGAAGTAATTCACCCCTCCACTTT
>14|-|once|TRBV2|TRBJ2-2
CASRNSLSTGELFF
TGTGCCAGCAGAAACAGCTTGAGCACCGGGGAGCTGTTTTTT
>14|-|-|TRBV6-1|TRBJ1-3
CASSEAAGRNTIYF
TGTGCCAGCAGTGAAGCGGCGGGGAGAAACACCATATATTTT
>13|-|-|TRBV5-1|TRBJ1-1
CASSLTLNTEAFF
TGCGCCAGCAGCTTAACACTGAACACTGAAGCTTTCTTT
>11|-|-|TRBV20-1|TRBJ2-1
CSAAPGLRPFF
TGCAGTGCTGCCCCGGGGTTGCGCCCGTTCTTC
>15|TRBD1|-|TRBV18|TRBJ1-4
CASSRDRGGTEKLFF
TGTGCCAGCTCACGCGACAGGGGGGGAACTGAAAAACTGTTTTTT
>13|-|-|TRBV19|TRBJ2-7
CASSIDRGYEQYF
TGTGCCAGTAGTATAGATCGGGGCTACGAGCAGTACTTC
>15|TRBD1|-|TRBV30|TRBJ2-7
CAWSAGQGIVHEQYF
TGTGCCTGGAGTGCGGGACAGGGGATTGTCCACGAGCAGTACTTC
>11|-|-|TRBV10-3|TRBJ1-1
CAVSGGAEAFF
TGTGCCGTCTCTGGGGGGGCTGAAGCTTTCTTT
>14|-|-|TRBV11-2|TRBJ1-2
CASSLGTGHYGYTF
TGTGCCAGCAGCTTAGGAACAGGGCACTATGGCTACACCTTC
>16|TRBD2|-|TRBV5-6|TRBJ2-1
CASSLWGLAGQTAGFF
TGTGCCAGCAGCTTGTGGGGACTAGCGGGGCAAACTGCGGGGTTCTTC
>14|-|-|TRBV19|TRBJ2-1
CASSIEAEDNEQFF
TGTGCCAGTAGTATTGAGGCTGAAGACAATGAGCAGTTCTTC
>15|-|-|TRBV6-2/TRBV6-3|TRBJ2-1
CASSYRRVSYNEQFF
TGTGCCAGCAGTTACAGACGGGTCTCCTACAATGAGCAGTTCTTC
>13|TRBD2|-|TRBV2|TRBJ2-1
CASRSGGRDEQFF
TGTGCCAGCAGGAGCGGGGGGAGGGATGAGCAGTTCTTC
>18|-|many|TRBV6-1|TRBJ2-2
CASSEGGVVHSNTGELFF
TGTGCCAGCAGTGAAGGGGGGGTAGTCCATTCGAACACCGGGGAGCTGTTTTTT
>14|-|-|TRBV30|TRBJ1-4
CAWSKTGANEKLFF
TGTGCCTGGAGCAAGACGGGAGCTAATGAAAAACTGTTTTTT
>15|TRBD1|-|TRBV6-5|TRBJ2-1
CASSRQGELYNEQFF
TGTGCCAGCAGCCGACAGGGTGAACTCTACAATGAGCAGTTCTTC
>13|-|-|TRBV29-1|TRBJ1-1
CSVGELQNTEAFF
TGCAGCGTTGGTGAACTTCAGAACACTGAAGCTTTCTTT
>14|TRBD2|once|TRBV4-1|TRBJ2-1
CASSQDLSTSKQFF
TGCGCCAGCAGCCAAGATCTTTCGACTAGCAAGCAGTTCTTC
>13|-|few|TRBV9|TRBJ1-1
CASTNPRNTEAFF
TGTGCCAGCACCAATCCCAGGAACACTGAAGCTTTCTTT
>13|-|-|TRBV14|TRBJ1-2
CASRTDSGYGYTF
TGTGCCAGCAGAACTGATTCCGGCTATGGCTACACCTTC
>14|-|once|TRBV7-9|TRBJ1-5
CASSLAVQGQPQHF
TGTGCCAGCAGCTTAGCGGTACAGGGTCAGCCCCAGCATTTT
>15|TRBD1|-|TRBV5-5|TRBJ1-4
CASSLRPGQNEKLFF
TGTGCCAGCAGCTTGCGACCGGGACAGAATGAAAAACTGTTTTTT
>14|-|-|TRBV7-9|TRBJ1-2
CASSLGPSAYGYTF
TGTGCCAGCAGCTTAGGCCCCAGCGCCTATGGCTACACCTTC
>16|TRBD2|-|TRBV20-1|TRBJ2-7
CSASHLAGRNGYEQYF
TGCAGTGCTAGTCACCTAGCGGGACGGAATGGGTACGAGCAGTACTTC
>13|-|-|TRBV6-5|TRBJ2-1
CASSRRGGNEQFF
TGTGCCAGCAGTCGCAGGGGCGGCAATGAGCAGTTCTTC
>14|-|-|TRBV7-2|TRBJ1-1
CASSLLQGRTEAFF
TGTGCCAGCAGCTTGTTGCAGGGGCGAACTGAAGCTTTCTTT
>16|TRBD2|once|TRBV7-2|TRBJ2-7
CASSWTSGSRSYEQYF
TGTGCCAGCAGTTGGACTAGCGGGAGTCGGTCCTACGAGCAGTACTTC
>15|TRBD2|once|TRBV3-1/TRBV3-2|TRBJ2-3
CASSQQSGGPDTQYF
TGTGCCAGCAGCCAACAAAGCGGGGGACCAGATACGCAGTATTTT
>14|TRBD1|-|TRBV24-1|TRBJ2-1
CATSESTGTDEQFF
TGTGCCACCAGTGAATCGACAGGGACGGATGAGCAGTTCTTC
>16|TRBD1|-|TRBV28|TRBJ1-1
CASSRRRGQGNTEAFF
TGTGCCAGCAGTCGCAGACGAGGACAGGGTAACACTGAAGCTTTCTTT
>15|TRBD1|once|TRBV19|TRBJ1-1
CASSYFLAGGSEAFF
TGTGCCAGTAGTTACTTCCTGGCAGGGGGCTCTGAAGCTTTCTTT
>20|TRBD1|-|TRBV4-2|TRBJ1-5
CASSQDGFRTGVMSNQPQHF
TGTGCCAGCAGCCAAGATGGGTTCCGGACAGGGGTGATGAGCAATCAGCCCCAGCATTTT
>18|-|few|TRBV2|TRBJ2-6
CASSRQGGVVTGANVLTF
TGTGCCAGCAGCAGGCAGGGTGGAGTAGTGACTGGGGCCAACGTCCTGACTTTC
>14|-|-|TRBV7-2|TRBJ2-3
CASSLADSTDTQYF
TGTGCCAGCAGCTTGGCTGACTCCACAGATACGCAGTATTTT
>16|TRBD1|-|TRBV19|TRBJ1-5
CASSPMDRALGQPQHF
TGTGCCAGTAGTCCGATGGACAGGGCCCTAGGGCAGCCCCAGCATTTT
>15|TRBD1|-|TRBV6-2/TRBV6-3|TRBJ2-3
CASSDAQGAKDTQYF
TGTGCCAGCAGCGACGCACAGGGGGCTAAAGATACGCAGTATTTT
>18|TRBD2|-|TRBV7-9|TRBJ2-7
CASSLVGAGTSPPYEQYF
TGTGCCAGCAGCTTAGTGGGCGCCGGGACTAGCCCTCCGTACGAGCAGTACTTC
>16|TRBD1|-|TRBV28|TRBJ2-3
CASSPPGQFSTDTQYF
TGTGCCAGCAGCCCTCCGGGACAGTTTAGCACAGATACGCAGTATTTT
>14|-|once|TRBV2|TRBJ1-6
CASSEVPRDSPLHF
TGTGCCAGCAGTGAAGTCCCCCGGGATTCACCCCTCCACTTT
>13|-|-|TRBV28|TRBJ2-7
CASSSPHSYEQYF
TGTGCCAGCAGTTCCCCCCACTCCTACGAGCAGTACTTC
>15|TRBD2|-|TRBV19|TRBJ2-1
CASRVAGWSYNEQFF
TGTGCCAGTCGCGTAGCGGGGTGGTCCTACAATGAGCAGTTCTTC
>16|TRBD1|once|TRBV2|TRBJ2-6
CASSRQGASGANVLTF
TGTGCCAGCAGCAGACAGGGAGCCTCTGGGGCCAACGTCCTGACTTTC
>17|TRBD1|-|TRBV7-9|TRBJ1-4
CASSPPETGIVIEKLFF
TGTGCCAGCAGCCCCCCCGAGACAGGGATCGTTATTGAAAAACTGTTTTTT
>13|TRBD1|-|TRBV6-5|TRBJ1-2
CASSLQGAHGYTF
TGTGCCAGCAGTCTACAGGGGGCACATGGCTACACCTTC
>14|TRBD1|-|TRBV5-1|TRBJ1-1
CASSRGQGNTEAFF
TGCGCCAGCAGCAGGGGACAGGGGAACACTGAAGCTTTCTTT